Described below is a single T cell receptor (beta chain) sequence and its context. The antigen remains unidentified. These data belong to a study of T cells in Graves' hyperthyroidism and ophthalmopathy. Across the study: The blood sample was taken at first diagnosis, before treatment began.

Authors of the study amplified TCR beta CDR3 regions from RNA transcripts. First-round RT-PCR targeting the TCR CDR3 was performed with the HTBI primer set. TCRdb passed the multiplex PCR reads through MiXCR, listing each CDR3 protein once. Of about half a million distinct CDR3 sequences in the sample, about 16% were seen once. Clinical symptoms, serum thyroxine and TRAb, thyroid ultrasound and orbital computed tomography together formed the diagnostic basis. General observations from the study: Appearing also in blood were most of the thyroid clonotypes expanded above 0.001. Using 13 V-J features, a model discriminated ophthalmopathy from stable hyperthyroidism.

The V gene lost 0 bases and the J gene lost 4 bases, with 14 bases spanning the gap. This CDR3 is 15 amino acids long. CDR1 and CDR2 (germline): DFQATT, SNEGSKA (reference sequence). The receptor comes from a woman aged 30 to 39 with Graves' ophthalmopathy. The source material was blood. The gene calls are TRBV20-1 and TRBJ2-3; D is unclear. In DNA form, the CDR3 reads TGCAGTGCTAGAGATCCCCTCGCATCCCCAGATACGCAGTATTTT. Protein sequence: CSARDPLASPDTQYF.